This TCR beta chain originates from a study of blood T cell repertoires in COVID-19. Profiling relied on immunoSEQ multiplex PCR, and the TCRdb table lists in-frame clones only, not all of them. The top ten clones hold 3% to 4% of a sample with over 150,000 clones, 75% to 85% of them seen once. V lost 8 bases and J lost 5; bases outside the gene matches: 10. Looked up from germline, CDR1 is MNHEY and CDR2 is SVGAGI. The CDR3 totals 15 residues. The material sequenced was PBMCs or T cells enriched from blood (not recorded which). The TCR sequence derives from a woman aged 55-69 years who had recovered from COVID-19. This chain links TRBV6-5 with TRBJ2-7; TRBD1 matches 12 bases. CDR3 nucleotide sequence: TGTGCCAGCGGGACACCGGGACAGGGGGCAGACGAGCAGTACTTC. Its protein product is CASGTPGQGADEQYF.